Shown below are 20 T cell receptor beta chains from a single sample sequenced in a study of response to subunit inactivated influenza vaccine. A single record per CDR3 protein comes from TCRdb applying MiXCR to the RT-PCR reads. This table has about 520,000 distinct CDR3 sequences, roughly 23% appearing once. The specimen comprised CD4+ T cells sorted from PBMCs, sampled 5 to 6 days after vaccination. These TCRs come from a man aged 45-65 years who received an inactivated influenza vaccine.

The chain links TRBV12-3 or TRBV12-4 to TRBJ2-3; 9 bases align to TRBD2. Losses at the gene ends were 6 bases for V and 5 bases for J; bases not matched to a gene: 9. This CDR3 has 15 amino acids. The CDR3 DNA follows: TGTGCCAGCAGCCCTACTCGGCGGGGGGGAGATACGCAGTATTTT. Encoded protein: CASSPTRRGGDTQYF.

This clonotype was counted a few times. The chain carries TRBV3-1 and TRBJ2-6; 14 bases match TRBD2. This CDR3 spans 18 amino acids. CDR1 is LGHDT, CDR2 YNNKEL, per germline (reference sequence). V lost 2 bases to trimming and J lost 1 base; unmatched junction nucleotides: 1. Here the CDR3 DNA reads TGTGCCAGCAGCCAAAGACTAGCGGGGGGGTCTGGGGCCAACGTCCTGACTTTC. Its translation: CASSQRLAGGSGANVLTF.

The chain carries TRBV28 and TRBJ2-7; D possibly corresponds to TRBD1 (6 bases). The germline V and J ends were trimmed by 5 bases and 2 bases, with 10 bases remaining between them. Per the germline V gene, CDR1 is MDHEN and CDR2 is SYDVKM. This CDR3 has 13 amino acids. The CDR3 region has the DNA TGTGCCAGCAGTCCCCGACAGGCCTACGAGCAGTACTTC. Translating it yields CASSPRQAYEQYF.

The V and J genes are TRBV27 and TRBJ1-6, with 7 bases lining up with TRBD1. V lost 3 bases to trimming and J lost 10 bases; unmatched junction nucleotides: 9. Germline V gene data show CDR1 as MNHEY and CDR2 as SMNVEV (reference sequence). This CDR3 is 15 amino acids long. The chain's CDR3 is CASSFGRGRGSPLHF. In nucleotides, the CDR3 is TGTGCCAGCAGTTTTGGGAGGGGCAGGGGGTCACCCCTCCACTTT.

The gene calls are TRBV2 and TRBJ2-7; TRBD1 is a possible D gene (5 bases). Germline V CDR1 and CDR2: SNHLY, FYNNEI. The CDR3 has 15 residues. Trimming removed 6 bases at V and 2 bases at J, with 17 bases between. CDR3 sequence: CASSRRVDKAYEQYF. The CDR3 DNA reads as TGTGCCAGCAGCCGCCGGGTGGACAAGGCCTACGAGCAGTACTTC.

Only a few counts were recorded for this clonotype. The chain carries TRBV15 and TRBJ1-3; no firm D call. Germline CDR1 reads LNHNV; CDR2 reads YYDKDF (reference sequence). Trimming stripped 0 bases from V and 0 bases from J, with 9 bases between. The CDR3 length is 16 residues. CDR3 coding DNA: TGTGCCACCAGCAGAGAGGCACGCTACTCTGGAAACACCATATATTTT. Translating gives CATSREARYSGNTIYF.

The genes are TRBV12-3 or TRBV12-4 and TRBJ2-1, with D perhaps TRBD1 (6 bases). With 6 bases removed from V and 13 bases from J, the gap between germline ends came to 10 bases. The CDR3 runs to 10 residues. The CDR3 here is CASRGGAQFF. DNA of the CDR3: TGTGCCAGCAGAGGGGGAGCACAGTTCTTC.

The chain's CDR3 is CASRPGTSVSNEQFF. The CDR3 DNA sequence: TGCGCCAGCAGACCCGGGACTAGCGTGAGCAATGAGCAGTTCTTC. V usage is TRBV5-1 and J usage is TRBJ2-1; 10 bases fit TRBD2. The CDR3 has 15 amino acids. Germline CDR1 SGHRS, CDR2 YFSETQ. V dropped 5 bases and J dropped 6; count of bases not matched to a gene: 8.

This clonotype turned up a few times. The chain links TRBV4-1 to TRBJ1-2, with D perhaps matching TRBD1 (5 bases). This CDR3 is built from 16 residues. Looked up from germline, CDR1 is MGHRA and CDR2 is YSYEKL. V was clipped by 1 base and J by 7 bases, with 19 bases between them. The CDR3 loop is CASSQGLLGLAFGYTF. CDR3 in DNA: TGCGCCAGCAGCCAAGGCCTTTTGGGACTAGCGTTTGGCTACACCTTC.

The sample holds a few counts of this clonotype. This CDR3 is CSARDPSGSAYEQYF. The CDR3 region has the DNA TGCAGTGCTAGAGATCCATCAGGTTCTGCCTACGAGCAGTACTTC. J is TRBJ2-7 and V is TRBV20-1; no definite D call. The germline V and J ends were trimmed by 0 bases and 2 bases, with 14 bases remaining between them. This CDR3 is 15 amino acids long. The germline CDR1 and CDR2 sequences are DFQATT and SNEGSKA (reference sequence).

The chain is built from TRBV6-1 and TRBJ1-2; D unresolved. The CDR3 runs to 12 residues. Trimming cost V 2 bases and J 4 bases, with 5 bases left between them. Germline V CDR1 and CDR2: MNHNS, SASEGT. The DNA for the CDR3 is TGTGCCAGCAGTGAACAACTCTATGGCTACACCTTC. Protein: CASSEQLYGYTF.

The V and J genes are TRBV6-2 or TRBV6-3 and TRBJ1-5; D perhaps matches TRBD1 (5 bases). The CDR3 runs 14 residues. V shed 7 bases and J shed 6 bases, with 16 bases lying between them. Germline-derived CDR1 and CDR2 are MNHEY and SVGEGT. The CDR3 nucleotides read TGTGCCAGCACTTCTCCCTACCAGGGTCAGCCCCAGCATTTT. Translated: CASTSPYQGQPQHF.

CDR3 in amino acids: CSARAWTGAGSETQYF. In DNA, the CDR3 is TGCAGTGCTAGAGCTTGGACAGGGGCGGGTAGCGAGACCCAGTACTTC. The chain employs TRBV20-1 and TRBJ2-5, with 9 bases fitting TRBD1. The CDR3 contains 16 residues. Trimming took 1 base from V and 5 from J; bases not matched to a gene: 11. The germline V gene encodes CDR1 DFQATT and CDR2 SNEGSKA (reference sequence).

This clonotype has more than one count but fewer than ten. V is TRBV7-2 and J is TRBJ2-1, with a tentative D call TRBD2 (6 bases). Germline V gives CDR1 SGHTA, CDR2 FQGNSA. Trimming cost V 0 bases and J 4 bases, with 10 bases left between them. CDR3 length equals 15 residues. The CDR3 DNA follows: TGTGCCAGCAGCTTAGCGGGAGGTAATTACAATGAGCAGTTCTTC. It is translated as CASSLAGGNYNEQFF.

The chain recombines TRBV7-9 with TRBJ2-7, with D possibly called TRBD1 or TRBD2 (5 bases each). The CDR3 runs to 14 residues. V lost 3 bases, J lost 3 bases, and 12 bases lay in between. CDR1 is SEHNR, CDR2 FQNEAQ, per germline (reference sequence). CDR3: CASSLVGVGYEQYF. The CDR3 bases are TGTGCCAGCAGCTTGGTGGGGGTAGGCTACGAGCAGTACTTC.

The chain couples TRBV29-1 to TRBJ2-5; perhaps D is TRBD1 or TRBD2 (7 bases each). The germline V gene encodes CDR1 SQVTM and CDR2 ANQGSEA. The CDR3 extends over 15 amino acids. V lost 7 bases, J lost 5 bases, and 23 bases lay in between. This chain's CDR3 is CSGGGWAGGMETQYF. CDR3 DNA: TGCAGCGGCGGGGGATGGGCAGGGGGAATGGAGACCCAGTACTTC.

In this sample, this clonotype turned up a few times. The chain is built from TRBV24-1 and TRBJ1-5; no definite D call. The germline V and J ends were trimmed by 5 bases and 8 bases, with 12 bases remaining between them. CDR1 and CDR2 from the germline V gene are KGHDR and SFDVKD. CDR3 length: 13 amino acids. CDR3 loop: CATSGSAGEPQHF. DNA for the CDR3: TGTGCCACCAGTGGGTCCGCAGGCGAGCCCCAGCATTTT.

This chain joins TRBV25-1 and TRBJ2-2; no reliable D call. Germline CDR1 is MGHDK and CDR2 is SYGVNS. The CDR3 is 15 residues long. The V and J ends lost 4 bases and 5 bases respectively, with 14 bases between them. CDR3 bases: TGTGCCAGCAGTGTCCGTTCGCCTCTGACCGGGGAGCTGTTTTTT. Protein product: CASSVRSPLTGELFF.

The rearrangement uses TRBV7-9 and TRBJ2-1; 10 bases match TRBD2. CDR1 SEHNR and CDR2 FQNEAQ come from the germline V gene (reference sequence). This CDR3 region has 17 residues. The J segment lost 3 bases and the V segment lost 2 bases, leaving 7 bases of the junction unmatched. CDR3 loop: CASSLRASGSHYNEQFF. The CDR3 DNA follows: TGTGCCAGCAGCTTACGGGCTAGCGGGAGTCACTACAATGAGCAGTTCTTC. Variable domain in full (rest from reference TRBV7-9 and TRBJ2-1): DTGVSQNPRHKITKRGQNVTFRCDPISEHNRLYWYRQTLGQGPEFLTYFQNEAQLEKSRLLSDRFSAERPKGSFSTLEIQRTEQGDSAMYLCASSLRASGSHYNEQFFGPGTRLTVL.

This chain uses TRBV12-3 or TRBV12-4 with TRBJ1-6; D gene unclear. The CDR3 consists of 15 residues. V lost 6 bases and J lost 9, with 18 bases in between. The CDR3 DNA sequence: TGTGCCAGCAGCCCCCAGGTCATCGGCGGTTCACCCCTCCACTTT. This gives the protein CASSPQVIGGSPLHF.